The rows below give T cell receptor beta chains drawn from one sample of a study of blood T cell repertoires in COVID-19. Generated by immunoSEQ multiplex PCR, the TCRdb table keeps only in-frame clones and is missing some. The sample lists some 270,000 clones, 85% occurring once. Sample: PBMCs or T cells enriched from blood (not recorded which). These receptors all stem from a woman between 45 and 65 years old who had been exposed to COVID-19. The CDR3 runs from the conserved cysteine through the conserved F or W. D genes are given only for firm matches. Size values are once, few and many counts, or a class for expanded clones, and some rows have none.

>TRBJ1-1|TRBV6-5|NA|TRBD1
CASSIDRGSAEAFF
TGTGCCAGCAGTATAGACAGGGGGAGCGCTGAAGCTTTCTTT
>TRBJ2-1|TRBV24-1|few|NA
CATSAPGSPDNEQFF
TGTGCCACCAGTGCCCCCGGGTCCCCAGACAATGAGCAGTTCTTC
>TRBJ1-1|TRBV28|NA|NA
CASSNQGTMNTEAFF
TGTGCCAGCAGTAACCAGGGGACCATGAACACTGAAGCTTTCTTT
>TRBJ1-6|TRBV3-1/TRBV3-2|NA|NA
CASSPITGVNNSPLHF
TGTGCCAGCAGCCCCATCACGGGGGTGAATAATTCACCCCTCCACTTT
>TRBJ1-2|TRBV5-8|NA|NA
CASSFRVPRGYTF
TGTGCCAGCAGCTTCCGGGTTCCGAGGGGCTACACCTTC
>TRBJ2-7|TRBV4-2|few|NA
CASSQAVSSYEQYF
TGTGCCAGCAGCCAAGCGGTAAGCTCCTACGAGCAGTACTTC
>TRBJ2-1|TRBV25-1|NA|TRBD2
CASSEYSPSGGTYNEQFF
TGTGCCAGCAGTGAATATTCCCCTAGCGGGGGAACATACAATGAGCAGTTCTTC
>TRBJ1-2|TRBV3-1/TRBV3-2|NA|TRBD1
CASSRQGARGYTF
TGTGCCAGCAGCCGACAGGGGGCGAGGGGCTACACCTTC
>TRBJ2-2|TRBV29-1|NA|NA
CSVLLSAGELFF
TGCAGCGTTCTCCTATCCGCCGGGGAGCTGTTTTTT
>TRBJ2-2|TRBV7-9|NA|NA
CASSWTANTGELFF
TGTGCCAGCAGCTGGACAGCGAACACCGGGGAGCTGTTTTTT
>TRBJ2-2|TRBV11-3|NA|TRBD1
CASSLQGAITGELFF
TGTGCCAGCAGCTTACAGGGGGCGATCACCGGGGAGCTGTTTTTT
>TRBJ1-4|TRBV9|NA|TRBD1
CASSPGQGATNEKLFF
TGTGCCAGCAGCCCTGGACAGGGAGCAACTAATGAAAAACTGTTTTTT
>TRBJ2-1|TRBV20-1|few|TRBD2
CSASPAGGSYNEQFF
TGCAGTGCTAGTCCAGCGGGGGGATCCTACAATGAGCAGTTCTTC
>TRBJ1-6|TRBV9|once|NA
CASSPNPNPNSPLHF
TGTGCCAGCAGCCCCAACCCTAATCCGAATTCACCCCTCCACTTT
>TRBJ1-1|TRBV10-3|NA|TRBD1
CAIQGAETEAFF
TGTGCCATCCAGGGGGCGGAAACTGAAGCTTTCTTT
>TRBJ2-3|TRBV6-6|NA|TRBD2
CASSERGPTDTQYF
TGTGCCAGCAGTGAGCGGGGGCCCACAGATACGCAGTATTTT
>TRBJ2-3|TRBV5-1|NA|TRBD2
CASSPGLAGTDTQYF
TGCGCCAGCAGCCCGGGACTAGCGGGGACAGATACGCAGTATTTT
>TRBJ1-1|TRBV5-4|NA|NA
CASSLDSTEAFF
TGTGCCAGCAGCTTGGACTCCACTGAAGCTTTCTTT
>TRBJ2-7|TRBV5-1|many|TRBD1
CASSLGQGASYEQYF
TGCGCCAGCAGCTTGGGACAGGGGGCAAGCTACGAGCAGTACTTC
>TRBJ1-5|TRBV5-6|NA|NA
CASSLRGNNQPQHF
TGTGCCAGCAGCTTAAGGGGTAACAATCAGCCCCAGCATTTT
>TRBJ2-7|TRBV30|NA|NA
CAWSVQAGAYEQYF
TGTGCCTGGAGTGTACAAGCAGGCGCCTACGAGCAGTACTTC
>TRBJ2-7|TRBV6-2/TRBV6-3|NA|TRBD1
CASSLDRGPYEQYF
TGTGCCAGCAGTCTAGACAGGGGTCCCTACGAGCAGTACTTC
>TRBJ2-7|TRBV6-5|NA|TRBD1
CASRGDRATNEQYF
TGTGCCAGCAGGGGGGACAGGGCGACGAACGAGCAGTACTTC
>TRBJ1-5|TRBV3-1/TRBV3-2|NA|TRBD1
CASSPGQGTNQPQHF
TGTGCCAGCAGCCCTGGACAGGGTACCAATCAGCCCCAGCATTTT
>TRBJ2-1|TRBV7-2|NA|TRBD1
CASRPGTGSISQLF
TGTGCCAGCAGGCCCGGGACAGGGAGTATCTCCCAGCTCTTC
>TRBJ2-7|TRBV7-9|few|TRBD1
CASGATWTGDSEQYF
TGTGCCAGCGGCGCTACGTGGACAGGGGACAGCGAGCAGTACTTC
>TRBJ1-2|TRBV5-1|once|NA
CASSLEWRADYGYTF
TGCGCCAGCAGCTTGGAATGGAGGGCGGACTATGGCTACACCTTC
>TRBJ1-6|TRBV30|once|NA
CAWKDRNSPLHF
TGTGCCTGGAAAGACAGAAATTCACCCCTCCACTTT
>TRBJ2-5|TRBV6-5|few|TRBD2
CASSHTSGGSETQYF
TGTGCCAGCAGTCACACTAGCGGGGGGAGTGAGACCCAGTACTTC
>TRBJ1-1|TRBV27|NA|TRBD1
CASSFLPTGGGGTEAFF
TGTGCCAGCAGTTTCCTTCCGACAGGGGGTGGGGGCACTGAAGCTTTCTTT
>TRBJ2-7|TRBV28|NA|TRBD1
CASSFGTGSYEQYF
TGTGCCAGCAGTTTCGGGACAGGCTCCTACGAGCAGTACTTC